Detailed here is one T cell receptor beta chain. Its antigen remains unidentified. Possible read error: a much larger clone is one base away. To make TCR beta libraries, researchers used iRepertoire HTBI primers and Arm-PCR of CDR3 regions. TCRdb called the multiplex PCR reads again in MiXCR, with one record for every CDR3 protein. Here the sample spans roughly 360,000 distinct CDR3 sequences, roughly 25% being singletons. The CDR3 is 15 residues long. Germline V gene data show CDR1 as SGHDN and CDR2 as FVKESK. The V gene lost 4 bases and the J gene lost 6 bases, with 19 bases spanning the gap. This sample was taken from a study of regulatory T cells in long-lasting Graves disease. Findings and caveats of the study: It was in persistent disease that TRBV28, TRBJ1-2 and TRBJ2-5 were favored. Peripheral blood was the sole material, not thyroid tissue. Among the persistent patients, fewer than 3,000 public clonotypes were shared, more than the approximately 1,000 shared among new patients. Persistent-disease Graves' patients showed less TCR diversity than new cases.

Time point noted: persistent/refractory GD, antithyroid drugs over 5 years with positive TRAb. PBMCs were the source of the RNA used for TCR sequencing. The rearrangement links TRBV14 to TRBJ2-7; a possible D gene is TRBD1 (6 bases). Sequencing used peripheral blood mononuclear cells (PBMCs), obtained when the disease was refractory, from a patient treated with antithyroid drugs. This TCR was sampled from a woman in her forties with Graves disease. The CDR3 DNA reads TGTGCCAGCAGCCGAGGCTGGACAGCCTTCTGCGAGCAGTACTTC. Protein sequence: CASSRGWTAFCEQYF.